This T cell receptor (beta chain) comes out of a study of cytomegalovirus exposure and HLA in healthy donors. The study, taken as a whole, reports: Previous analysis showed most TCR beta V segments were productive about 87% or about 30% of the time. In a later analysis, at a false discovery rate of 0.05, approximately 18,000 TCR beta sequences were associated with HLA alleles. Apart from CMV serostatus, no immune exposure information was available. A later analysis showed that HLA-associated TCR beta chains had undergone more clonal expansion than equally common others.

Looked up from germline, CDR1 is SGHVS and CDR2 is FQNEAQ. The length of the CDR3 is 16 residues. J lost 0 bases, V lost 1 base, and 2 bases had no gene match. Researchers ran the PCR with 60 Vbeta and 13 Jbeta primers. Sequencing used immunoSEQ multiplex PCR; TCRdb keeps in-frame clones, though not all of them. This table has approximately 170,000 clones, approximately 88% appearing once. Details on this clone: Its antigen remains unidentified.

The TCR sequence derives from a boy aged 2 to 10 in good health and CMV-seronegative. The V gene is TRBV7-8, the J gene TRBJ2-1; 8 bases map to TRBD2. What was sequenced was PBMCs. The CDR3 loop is CASSLGGTSSYNEQFF. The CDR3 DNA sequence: TGTGCCAGCAGCTTAGGCGGGACTAGCTCCTACAATGAGCAGTTCTTC.